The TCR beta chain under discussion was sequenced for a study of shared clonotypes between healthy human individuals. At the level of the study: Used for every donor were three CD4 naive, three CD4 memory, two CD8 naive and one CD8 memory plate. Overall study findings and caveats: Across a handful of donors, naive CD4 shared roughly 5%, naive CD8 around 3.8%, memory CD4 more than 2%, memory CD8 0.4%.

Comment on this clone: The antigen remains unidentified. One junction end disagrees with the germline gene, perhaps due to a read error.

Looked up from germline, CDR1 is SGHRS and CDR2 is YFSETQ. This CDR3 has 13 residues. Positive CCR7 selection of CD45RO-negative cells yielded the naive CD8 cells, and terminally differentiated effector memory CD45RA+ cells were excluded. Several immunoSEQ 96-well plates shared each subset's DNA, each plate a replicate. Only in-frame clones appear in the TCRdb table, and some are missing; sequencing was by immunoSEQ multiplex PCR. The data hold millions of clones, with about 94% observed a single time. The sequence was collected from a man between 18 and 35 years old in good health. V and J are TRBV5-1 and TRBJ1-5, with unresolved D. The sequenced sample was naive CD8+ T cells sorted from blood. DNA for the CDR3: TGCGCAAGCAGAATCACGGATAATCAGCCCCAGCATTTT. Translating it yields CASRITDNQPQHF.